This TCR beta chain was retrieved from a study of shared clonotypes between healthy human individuals. V trimming: 8 bases; J trimming: 7 bases; junction bases outside the gene matches: 4. Germline CDR1 reads MNHEY; CDR2 reads SVGAGI. The CDR3 extends over 12 amino acids. Every donor, a Caucasian adult, lived in Nashville, Tennessee. Assay used: immunoSEQ multiplex PCR; TCRdb lists only in-frame clones, some missing. The sample contains about 2.4 million clones, approximately 93% of which appear only once. This receptor was identified in a man aged 18 to 35 in good health. Some clones in this sample may be carry-over from other donors' samples. The rearrangement links TRBV6-5 to TRBJ1-5, with 8 bases aligning to TRBD1. The material sequenced was naive CD4+ T cells from PBMCs. The sample's subset: CD45RA+ positively selected. CDR3 sequence reads: CASGTGGQPQHF. In DNA form, the CDR3 reads TGTGCCAGCGGGACAGGTGGCCAGCCCCAGCATTTT.